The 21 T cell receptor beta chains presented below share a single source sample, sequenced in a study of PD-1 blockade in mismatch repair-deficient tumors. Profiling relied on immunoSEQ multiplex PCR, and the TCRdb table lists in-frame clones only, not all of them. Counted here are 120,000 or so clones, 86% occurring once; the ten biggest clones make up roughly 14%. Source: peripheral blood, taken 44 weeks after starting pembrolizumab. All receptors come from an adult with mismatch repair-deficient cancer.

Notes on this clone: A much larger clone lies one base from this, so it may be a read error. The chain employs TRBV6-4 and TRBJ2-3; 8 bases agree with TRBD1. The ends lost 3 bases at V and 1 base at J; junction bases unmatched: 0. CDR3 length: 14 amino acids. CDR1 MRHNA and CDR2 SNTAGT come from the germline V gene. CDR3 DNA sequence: TGTGCCAGCAGTGAGACAGGGGGCACAGATACGCAGTATTTT. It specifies CASSETGGTDTQYF.

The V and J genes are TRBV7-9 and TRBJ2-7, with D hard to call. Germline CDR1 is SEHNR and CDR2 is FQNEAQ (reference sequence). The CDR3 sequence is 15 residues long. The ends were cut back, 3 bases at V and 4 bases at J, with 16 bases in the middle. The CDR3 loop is CASSFPSPPPYEQYF. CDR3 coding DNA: TGTGCCAGCAGCTTTCCCTCGCCCCCTCCTTACGAGCAGTACTTC.

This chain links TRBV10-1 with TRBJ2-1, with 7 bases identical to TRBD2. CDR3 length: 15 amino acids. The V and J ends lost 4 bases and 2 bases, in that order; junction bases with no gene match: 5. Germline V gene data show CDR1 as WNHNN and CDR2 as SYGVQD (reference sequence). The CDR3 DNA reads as TGCGCCAGCAGTGCTAGTCTAGCGGCCTACAATGAGCAGTTCTTC. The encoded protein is CASSASLAAYNEQFF.

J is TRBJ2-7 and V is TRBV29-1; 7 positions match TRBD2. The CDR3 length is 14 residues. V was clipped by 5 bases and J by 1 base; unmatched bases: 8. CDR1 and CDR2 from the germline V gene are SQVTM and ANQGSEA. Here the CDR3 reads CSVQTSPQSYEQYF. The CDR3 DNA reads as TGCAGCGTTCAGACTAGCCCTCAGTCCTACGAGCAGTACTTC.

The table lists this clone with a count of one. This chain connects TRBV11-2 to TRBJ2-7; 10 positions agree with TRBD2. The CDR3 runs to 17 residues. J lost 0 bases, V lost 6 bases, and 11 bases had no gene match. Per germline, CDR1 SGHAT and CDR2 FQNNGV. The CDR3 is CASRKLAGGLSSYEQYF. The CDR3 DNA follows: TGTGCCAGCAGGAAATTAGCGGGAGGACTGAGCTCCTACGAGCAGTACTTC.

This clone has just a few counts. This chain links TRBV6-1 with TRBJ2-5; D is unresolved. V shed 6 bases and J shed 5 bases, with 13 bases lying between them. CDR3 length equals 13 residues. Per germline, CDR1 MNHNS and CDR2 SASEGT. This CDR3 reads CASRVVVGETQYF. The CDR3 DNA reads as TGTGCCAGCAGGGTGGTCGTTGGGGAGACCCAGTACTTC.

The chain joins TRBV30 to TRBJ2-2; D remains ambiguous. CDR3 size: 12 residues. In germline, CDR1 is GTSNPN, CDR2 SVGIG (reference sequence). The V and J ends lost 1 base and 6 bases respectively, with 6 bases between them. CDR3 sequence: CAWSGSSGELFF. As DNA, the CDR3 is TGTGCCTGGAGTGGCTCGTCCGGGGAGCTGTTTTTT.

CDR3 DNA sequence: TGCGCCAGCAGCCAAGATTTCGCAGGGCTAGCCGTTGGCGGGTTCCAAGAGACCCAGTACTTC. Protein product: CASSQDFAGLAVGGFQETQYF. The gene calls are TRBV4-1 and TRBJ2-5; the D gene could be TRBD1 or TRBD2 (5 bases each). Germline loops: CDR1 MGHRA, CDR2 YSYEKL. V was shortened by 0 bases and J by 1 base, with 27 bases between the two germline ends. The CDR3 has 21 residues.

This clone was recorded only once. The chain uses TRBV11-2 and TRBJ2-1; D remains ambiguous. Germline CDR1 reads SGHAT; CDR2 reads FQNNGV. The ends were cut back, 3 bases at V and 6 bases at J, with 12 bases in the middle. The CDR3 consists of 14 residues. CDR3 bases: TGTGCCAGCAGCTTTAACCGGCAAATCAATGAGCAGTTCTTC. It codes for CASSFNRQINEQFF.

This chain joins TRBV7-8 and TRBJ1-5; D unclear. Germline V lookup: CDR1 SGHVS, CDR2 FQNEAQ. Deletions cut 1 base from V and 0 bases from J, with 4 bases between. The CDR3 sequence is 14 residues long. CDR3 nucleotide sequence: TGTGCCAGCAGCTTAGGGTTTAGCAATCAGCCCCAGCATTTT. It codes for CASSLGFSNQPQHF.

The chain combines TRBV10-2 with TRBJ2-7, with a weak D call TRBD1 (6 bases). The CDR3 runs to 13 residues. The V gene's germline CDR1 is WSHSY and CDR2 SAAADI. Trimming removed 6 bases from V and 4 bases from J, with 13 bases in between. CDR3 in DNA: TGCGCCAGCAGCTTACAGGGTAAATACGAGCAGTACTTC. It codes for CASSLQGKYEQYF.

The CDR3, as DNA: TGTGCCATCAGCCCGGTATCGTCCTACGAGCAGTACTTC. Translating gives CAISPVSSYEQYF. This rearrangement joins TRBV10-3 to TRBJ2-7; D is unresolved. Germline CDR1 reads ENHRY; CDR2 reads SYGVKD. Trimming removed 6 bases from V and 1 base from J, with 10 bases in between. This CDR3 has 13 residues.

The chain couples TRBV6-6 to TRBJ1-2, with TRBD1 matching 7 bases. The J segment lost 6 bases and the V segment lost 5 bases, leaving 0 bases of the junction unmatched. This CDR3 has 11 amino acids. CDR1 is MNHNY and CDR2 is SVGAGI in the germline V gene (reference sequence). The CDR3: CASSQGDGYTF. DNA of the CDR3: TGTGCCAGCAGTCAGGGGGATGGCTACACCTTC.

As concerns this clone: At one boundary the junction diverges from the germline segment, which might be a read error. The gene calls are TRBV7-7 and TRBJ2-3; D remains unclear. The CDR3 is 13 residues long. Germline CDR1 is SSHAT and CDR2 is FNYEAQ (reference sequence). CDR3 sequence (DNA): TGTGCTAGCAGCCTCTTCCCGCGGGATACGCAGTATTTT. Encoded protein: CASSLFPRDTQYF.

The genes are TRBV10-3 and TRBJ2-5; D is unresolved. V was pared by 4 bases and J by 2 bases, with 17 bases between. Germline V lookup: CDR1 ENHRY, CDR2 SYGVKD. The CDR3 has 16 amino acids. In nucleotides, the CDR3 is TGTGCCATCAGTGCTTGGGGTTTCGAAAGGCAAGAGACCCAGTACTTC. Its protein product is CAISAWGFERQETQYF.

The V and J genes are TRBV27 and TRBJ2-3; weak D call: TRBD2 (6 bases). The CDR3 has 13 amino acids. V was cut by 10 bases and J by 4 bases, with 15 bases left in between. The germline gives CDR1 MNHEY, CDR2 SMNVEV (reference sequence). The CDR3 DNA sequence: TGTGCCACCGGGGAGGTAGTGGCAGATACGCAGTATTTT. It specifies CATGEVVADTQYF.

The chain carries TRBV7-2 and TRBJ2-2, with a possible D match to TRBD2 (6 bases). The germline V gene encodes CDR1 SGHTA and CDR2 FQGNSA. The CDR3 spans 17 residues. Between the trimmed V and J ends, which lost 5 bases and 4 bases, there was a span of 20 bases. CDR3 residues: CASSPRSSGSSTGELFF. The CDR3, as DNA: TGTGCCAGCAGCCCCCGGAGTAGCGGATCGAGCACCGGGGAGCTGTTTTTT.

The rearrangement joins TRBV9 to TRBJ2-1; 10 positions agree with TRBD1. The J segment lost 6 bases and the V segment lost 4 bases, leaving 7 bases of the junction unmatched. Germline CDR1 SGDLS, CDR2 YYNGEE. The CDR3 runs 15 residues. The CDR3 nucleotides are TGTGCCAGCAGCCCTCCGGGACAGGGGATCAATGAGCAGTTCTTC. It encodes CASSPPGQGINEQFF.

The CDR3 nucleotides are TGTGCTAGTGGTTTGGACAACAGGGAATTCGAGCAGTTCTTC. It encodes CASGLDNREFEQFF. V usage is TRBV12-5 and J usage is TRBJ2-1; D may be TRBD1 (6 bases). This CDR3 has 14 amino acids. Germline V CDR1 and CDR2: LGHNT, FRNRAP. Deletions cut 1 base from V and 10 bases from J, with 14 bases between.

CDR3 residues: CASSLGQSYSGQYF. CDR3 bases: TGTGCCAGCAGCTTGGGACAGAGCTATTCCGGGCAGTACTTC. The chain links TRBV5-4 to TRBJ2-7; D is possibly TRBD1 (5 bases). The CDR3 sequence is 14 residues long. Trimming cost V 0 bases and J 9 bases, with 16 bases left between them. CDR1 SGHNT and CDR2 YYREEE come from the germline V gene (reference sequence).

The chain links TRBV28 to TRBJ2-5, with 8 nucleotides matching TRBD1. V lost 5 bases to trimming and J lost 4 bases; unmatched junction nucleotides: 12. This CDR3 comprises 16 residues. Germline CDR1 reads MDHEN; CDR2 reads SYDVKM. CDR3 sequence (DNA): TGTGCCAGCAGTCCTACAGGGGGTTCCGACCGAGAGACCCAGTACTTC. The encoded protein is CASSPTGGSDRETQYF.